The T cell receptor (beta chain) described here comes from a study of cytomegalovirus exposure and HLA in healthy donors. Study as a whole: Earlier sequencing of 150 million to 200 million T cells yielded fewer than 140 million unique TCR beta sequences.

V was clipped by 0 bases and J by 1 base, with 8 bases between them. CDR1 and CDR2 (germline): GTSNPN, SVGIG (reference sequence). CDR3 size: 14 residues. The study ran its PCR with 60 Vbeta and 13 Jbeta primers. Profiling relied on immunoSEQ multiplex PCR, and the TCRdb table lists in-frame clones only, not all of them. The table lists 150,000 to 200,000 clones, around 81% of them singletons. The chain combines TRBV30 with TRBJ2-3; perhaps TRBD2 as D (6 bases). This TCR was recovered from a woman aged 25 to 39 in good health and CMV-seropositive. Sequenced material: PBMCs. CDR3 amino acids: CAWSVSGGTDTQYF. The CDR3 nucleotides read TGTGCCTGGAGTGTGTCGGGGGGCACAGATACGCAGTATTTT.